Listed below are T cell receptor beta chains from one sample, sequenced in a study of blood T cell repertoires in COVID-19. Repertoires were generated with immunoSEQ multiplex PCR, while TCRdb's copy carries only in-frame clones and drops some. This sample yields fewer than 250,000 clones, of which 81% are seen a single time; approximately 9% belongs to the top ten. Source material: PBMCs or T cells enriched from blood (not recorded which). The source of these receptors is a woman between 50 and 59 years old with acute COVID-19. CDR3s include the opening cysteine and the closing phenylalanine or tryptophan. A D gene is named only where the DNA matches it firmly. Clone size appears in some rows only: once, few, many, or a class for an expanded clone.

>.|TRBV19|TRBJ2-5|.
CASSQGSTQYF
TGTGCCAGTAGTCAGGGTTCGACCCAGTACTTC
>few|TRBV18|TRBJ2-1|TRBD2
CASSPLTSGGQYNEQFF
TGTGCCAGCTCACCCCTAACTAGCGGGGGACAATACAATGAGCAGTTCTTC
>.|TRBV5-1|TRBJ2-5|TRBD2
CASSLGTSGRARETQYF
TGCGCCAGCAGCTTAGGGACTAGCGGGAGGGCCCGAGAGACCCAGTACTTC
>once|TRBV4-1|TRBJ1-2|.
CASSQARQEMYGYTF
TGCGCCAGCAGCCAAGCCAGACAGGAGATGTATGGCTACACCTTC
>.|TRBV28|TRBJ1-1|.
CASSLSSTGGTEAFF
TGTGCCAGCAGTTTATCATCCACCGGGGGTACTGAAGCTTTCTTT
>once|TRBV4-1|TRBJ2-5|.
CASSQDGGETQYF
TGCGCCAGCAGCCAAGATGGAGGCGAGACCCAGTACTTC
>.|TRBV3-1/TRBV3-2|TRBJ2-3|.
CATSQGWSTDTQYF
TGTGCCACCTCTCAGGGGTGGAGCACAGATACGCAGTATTTT
>.|TRBV30|TRBJ2-7|.
CAWTDYHEQYF
TGTGCCTGGACAGACTACCACGAGCAGTACTTC
>once|TRBV18|TRBJ2-7|TRBD1
CASSPPTGEEQYF
TGTGCCAGCTCACCACCCACAGGGGAGGAGCAGTACTTC
>.|TRBV19|TRBJ1-2|.
CASSGGSNYGYTF
TGTGCCAGTAGTGGCGGCAGTAACTATGGCTACACCTTC
>.|TRBV6-5|TRBJ1-5|TRBD1
CASVIRTGSNQPQHF
TGTGCCAGCGTCATAAGGACAGGTAGCAATCAGCCCCAGCATTTT
>.|TRBV28|TRBJ2-5|TRBD2
CASGLAGGRFRETQYF
TGTGCCAGCGGACTAGCGGGAGGTCGGTTCAGAGAGACCCAGTACTTC
>.|TRBV6-5|TRBJ1-3|.
CASRQDFNSGNTIYF
TGTGCCAGCCGACAGGATTTTAACTCTGGAAACACCATATATTTT
>.|TRBV5-4|TRBJ1-1|.
CASSFGHMNTEAFF
TGTGCCAGCAGCTTCGGACATATGAACACTGAAGCTTTCTTT
>.|TRBV19|TRBJ1-6|.
CASKVQGGRGSISPLHF
TGTGCCAGTAAGGTTCAAGGAGGCAGGGGCTCGATATCACCCCTCCACTTT
>.|TRBV4-3|TRBJ2-5|TRBD2
CASSQGLAGMSETQYF
TGCGCCAGCAGCCAAGGACTAGCGGGGATGAGCGAGACCCAGTACTTC
>.|TRBV11-3|TRBJ2-6|.
CASSTGFSGANVLTF
TGTGCCAGCAGCACAGGGTTCTCTGGGGCCAACGTCCTGACTTTC
>.|TRBV7-2|TRBJ2-4|.
CASSLGGQGGFQNIQYF
TGTGCCAGCAGCTTAGGGGGTCAGGGTGGCTTCCAAAACATTCAGTACTTC
>.|TRBV4-1|TRBJ2-3|.
CASSQAIQGRGSTDTQYF
TGCGCCAGCAGCCAAGCGATTCAGGGGAGAGGGAGCACAGATACGCAGTATTTT
>.|TRBV5-4|TRBJ2-3|.
CASSLGRVFDTQYF
TGTGCCAGCAGCTTGGGGAGGGTATTCGATACGCAGTATTTT
>.|TRBV7-2|TRBJ2-5|TRBD2
CASSGRSGGKETQYF
TGTGCCAGCAGCGGAAGAAGCGGGGGGAAAGAGACCCAGTACTTC
>few|TRBV7-9|TRBJ1-6|TRBD1
CASSRGTASYNSPLHF
TGTGCCAGCAGCCGAGGGACAGCCTCCTATAATTCACCCCTCCACTTT
>.|TRBV19|TRBJ2-2|.
CASSIEGRSAGELFF
TGTGCCAGTAGTATAGAGGGCAGGTCGGCCGGGGAGCTGTTTTTT
>.|TRBV5-6|TRBJ1-2|.
CASSSGIYGYTF
TGTGCCAGCAGCTCGGGGATATACGGCTACACCTTC
>.|TRBV29-1|TRBJ1-1|.
CSVADRLNTEAFF
TGCAGCGTTGCTGACAGACTCAACACTGAAGCTTTCTTT
>.|TRBV7-2|TRBJ2-7|.
CASSDVGTGISYEQYF
TGTGCCAGCAGCGACGTCGGTACAGGGATCTCCTACGAGCAGTACTTC
>once|TRBV28|TRBJ2-5|.
CASTPRGRGQETQYF
TGTGCCAGCACCCCTCGTGGGAGAGGTCAAGAGACCCAGTACTTC
>.|TRBV6-5|TRBJ2-7|TRBD2
CASSPTGGVKKYF
TGTGCCAGCAGTCCGACGGGGGGAGTCAAGAAGTACTTC
>.|TRBV7-2|TRBJ1-6|TRBD1
CASSPGTVTPLHF
TGTGCCAGCAGCCCGGGGACAGTGACACCCCTCCACTTT
>.|TRBV18|TRBJ1-6|TRBD1
CASSLGDSGNSPLHF
TGTGCCAGCTCACTAGGGGACAGTGGCAATTCACCCCTCCACTTT
>.|TRBV5-1|TRBJ1-1|.
CASSGEYTEAFF
TGCGCCAGTTCAGGGGAATACACTGAAGCTTTCTTT
>.|TRBV19|TRBJ2-7|TRBD1
CASSTNTGVGEQYF
TGTGCCAGTAGTACAAATACAGGGGTTGGCGAGCAGTACTTC
>.|TRBV10-1|TRBJ1-2|TRBD1
CASSIQGAGYGYTF
TGCGCCAGCAGTATCCAGGGGGCCGGCTATGGCTACACCTTC
>.|TRBV29-1|TRBJ1-1|.
CSATDGGTEAFF
TGCAGCGCAACGGATGGAGGCACTGAAGCTTTCTTT
>.|TRBV27|TRBJ2-7|.
CASSLVSGLPRDEQYF
TGTGCCAGCAGTTTAGTATCTGGACTCCCTCGGGACGAGCAGTACTTC
>.|TRBV14|TRBJ1-4|TRBD1
CASSRTQGGLFF
TGTGCCAGCAGCCGCACCCAGGGGGGACTGTTTTTT
>.|TRBV28|TRBJ2-2|TRBD1
CATWGRQGGELFF
TGTGCCACTTGGGGCCGACAGGGCGGGGAGCTGTTTTTT
>once|TRBV5-4|TRBJ1-6|.
CASSLGQGPYNSPLHF
TGTGCCAGCAGCTTGGGTCAGGGTCCCTATAATTCACCCCTCCACTTT
>.|TRBV28|TRBJ1-6|.
CASSLYSSYNSPLHF
TGTGCCAGCAGTTTATATAGCTCCTATAATTCACCCCTCCACTTT
>.|TRBV18|TRBJ1-4|TRBD1
CASSPGQVEKLFF
TGTGCCAGCTCACCAGGACAGGTAGAAAAACTGTTTTTT
>few|TRBV27|TRBJ2-1|TRBD2
CASSLSRAGGNNEQFF
TGTGCCAGCAGTTTATCTAGAGCGGGAGGAAACAATGAGCAGTTCTTC
>.|TRBV30|TRBJ1-3|.
CAWRATGNSGNTIYF
TGTGCCTGGAGGGCAACAGGGAACTCTGGAAACACCATATATTTT
>.|TRBV27|TRBJ1-5|.
CASSLTRGGNQPQHF
TGTGCCAGCAGTTTAACCAGGGGAGGCAATCAGCCCCAGCATTTT
>.|TRBV4-1|TRBJ2-1|.
CASTRTNQAYNEQFF
TGCGCCAGCACCCGGACTAATCAGGCCTACAATGAGCAGTTCTTC
>.|TRBV28|TRBJ2-7|.
CASSSPGAVVSYEQYF
TGTGCCAGCAGTTCCCCTGGAGCGGTCGTCTCCTACGAGCAGTACTTC
>.|TRBV5-6|TRBJ2-5|TRBD1
CASSILGTGTQETQYF
TGTGCCAGCAGCATCCTCGGGACAGGGACACAAGAGACCCAGTACTTC
>few|TRBV30|TRBJ1-2|.
CAWSVQLANYGYTF
TGTGCCTGGAGTGTACAACTAGCCAACTATGGCTACACCTTC
>.|TRBV28|TRBJ2-3|.
CASRYTDTQYF
TGTGCCAGCAGGTACACAGATACGCAGTATTTT
>.|TRBV19|TRBJ1-3|.
CASSFNPRALSGNTIYF
TGTGCCAGTAGTTTTAACCCCAGGGCGCTCTCTGGAAACACCATATATTTT
>.|TRBV19|TRBJ1-2|TRBD1
CASSIDLADRRGYGYTF
TGTGCCAGTAGTATAGATCTGGCGGACAGGCGAGGCTATGGCTACACCTTC
>once|TRBV6-5|TRBJ1-6|.
CASRGSGSPLHF
TGTGCCAGCAGAGGAAGCGGGTCACCCCTCCACTTT
>.|TRBV27|TRBJ1-2|TRBD1
CASRPDRVGRGYTF
TGTGCCAGCAGACCCGACAGGGTAGGAAGGGGCTACACCTTC
>.|TRBV6-5|TRBJ2-1|TRBD2
CATENGGYNEQFF
TGTGCCACGGAGAACGGGGGGTACAATGAGCAGTTCTTC
>few|TRBV5-6|TRBJ2-7|TRBD1
CASSLPTGGTSYEQYF
TGTGCCAGCAGCTTGCCCACAGGGGGGACCTCCTACGAGCAGTACTTC